The clone carrying this T cell receptor beta chain has a handful of counts. These data come from a study of blood T cell repertoires in COVID-19. The repertoire was sequenced with immunoSEQ multiplex PCR; TCRdb's copy has only in-frame clones and lacks some. The sample contains over 300,000 clones, roughly 88% of which appear only once. Those who participated ranged in age from roughly 18 to 90 years and resided in 20 to 30 US areas. Assignment of participants to cohorts was predicated upon participant-reported clinical history. Germline-derived CDR1 and CDR2 are MNHEY and SVGAGI. This CDR3 has 15 amino acids. V was pared by 5 bases and J by 0 bases, with 10 bases between.

This chain links TRBV6-5 with TRBJ1-4; D unresolved. The sample taken for sequencing was PBMCs or T cells enriched from blood (not recorded which). The TCR sequence derives from a woman aged 25 to 39 with acute COVID-19. This CDR3 reads CASSRRTATNEKLFF. The CDR3 DNA follows: TGTGCCAGCAGTCGACGGACTGCAACTAATGAAAAACTGTTTTTT.